These 24 T cell receptor beta chains were all obtained from the same sample, sequenced in a study of T-cell reconstitution after alpha-beta-depleted transplantation in children. Unique molecular identifiers were incorporated when the TCRbeta library was constructed. TCRdb re-called the PCR reads through MiXCR, storing one row per CDR3 protein. The data contain 150,000 to 200,000 distinct CDR3 sequences, 14% to 15% of them singletons. The sample consisted of PBMCs from the stem cell graft donor, taken from the stem cell graft. These receptor sequences come from a human donor who donated a stem cell graft to a child with acute lymphoblastic leukemia.

This clonotype was picked up many times. The chain links TRBV15 to TRBJ1-5; D gene uncertain. The germline V and J ends were trimmed by 0 bases and 7 bases, with 10 bases remaining between them. Germline V CDR1 and CDR2: LNHNV, YYDKDF (reference sequence). The CDR3 consists of 14 residues. The DNA for the CDR3 is TGTGCCACCAGCAGAGATCGTCCATGGCAGCCCCAGCATTTT. Its protein is CATSRDRPWQPQHF.

This clonotype was seen a few times. The chain is built from TRBV11-3 and TRBJ2-1; TRBD2 agrees at 7 bases. The junction had 10 bases not matched to a gene; V was cut back by 4 bases and J by 7 bases. Germline values: CDR1 SGHNT, CDR2 YENEEA. The CDR3 sequence is 15 residues long. CDR3 amino acids: CASSSGGSAGNEQFF. The CDR3, as DNA: TGTGCCAGCAGCTCGGGCGGGAGCGCAGGTAATGAGCAGTTCTTC. Looking up the rest from reference TRBV11-3 and TRBJ2-1 gives the full variable domain: EAGVVQSPRYKIIEKKQPVAFWCNPISGHNTLYWYLQNLGQGPELLIRYENEEAVDDSQLPKDRFSAERLKGVDSTLKIQPAELGDSAVYLCASSSGGSAGNEQFFGPGTRLTVL.

This clonotype was seen ten or more times. The V and J genes are TRBV28 and TRBJ1-1, with D unresolved. The CDR3 has 15 amino acids. Germline V CDR1 and CDR2: MDHEN, SYDVKM. V gave up 4 bases and J gave up 1 base, with 13 bases separating them. The CDR3 loop is CASSSAQVGNTEAFF. The CDR3 DNA reads as TGTGCCAGCAGTTCCGCCCAAGTTGGGAACACTGAAGCTTTCTTT.

Many counts were recorded for this clonotype. This rearrangement joins TRBV7-6 to TRBJ2-2, with TRBD2 as a possible D gene (6 bases). This CDR3 region has 16 residues. V lost 0 bases and J lost 5, with 13 bases in between. Germline V gene lookup returns CDR1 SGHVS and CDR2 FNYEAQ. CDR3 nucleotides: TGTGCCAGCAGCTTAGCCCTGACTAGGTTAACCGGGGAGCTGTTTTTT. It is translated as CASSLALTRLTGELFF.

Many counts were recorded for this clonotype. The V gene is TRBV29-1, the J gene TRBJ1-1; no definite D call. V lost 4 bases and J lost 5, with 14 bases in between. The CDR3 runs to 13 residues. CDR1 and CDR2 (germline): SQVTM, ANQGSEA. CDR3 amino acids: CSVAGDGETEAFF. The CDR3 region has the DNA TGCAGCGTTGCTGGAGACGGGGAAACTGAAGCTTTCTTT.

This clonotype was detected a few times. J is TRBJ1-1 and V is TRBV11-2; TRBD1 aligns across 11 bases. This CDR3 is 15 amino acids long. Germline assignment: CDR1 SGHAT and CDR2 FQNNGV. V was clipped by 3 bases and J by 5 bases; unmatched bases: 5. CDR3 in DNA: TGTGCCAGCAGCTTGGGACAGGGGGAATTAACTGAAGCTTTCTTT. Translation: CASSLGQGELTEAFF.

This clonotype occurred many times. The V call is TRBV6-5, the J call TRBJ1-5, with D uncertain. Germline values: CDR1 MNHEY, CDR2 SVGAGI. V was trimmed by 5 bases and J by 7 bases, leaving 12 bases between them. The CDR3 has 13 amino acids. CDR3 sequence reads: CASSLVAGQPQHF. The CDR3 bases are TGTGCCAGCAGTCTCGTTGCAGGCCAGCCCCAGCATTTT.

This clonotype has ten or more counts. The gene calls are TRBV12-3 or TRBV12-4 and TRBJ1-1; 7 positions match TRBD1. The V and J ends lost 6 bases and 2 bases, in that order; junction bases with no gene match: 15. The length of the CDR3 is 17 residues. CDR3 amino acids: CASSQGTASSLNTEAFF. CDR3 in DNA: TGTGCCAGCAGCCAAGGGACAGCAAGTTCTCTTAACACTGAAGCTTTCTTT.

This clonotype was recorded at least ten times. This sequence joins TRBV19 and TRBJ2-7, with D perhaps TRBD1 or TRBD2 (5 bases each). The CDR3 is 13 amino acids. Germline V gene sequence: CDR1 LNHDA, CDR2 SQIVND (reference sequence). With 2 bases removed from V and 4 bases from J, the gap between germline ends came to 9 bases. The CDR3 region is CASSITGQYEQYF. The CDR3 region has the DNA TGTGCCAGTAGTATAACGGGGCAATACGAGCAGTACTTC.

Concerning this clonotype itself: A much bigger clone sits one base away, suggesting this may be a read error. The chain employs TRBV4-1 and TRBJ2-1, with a possible D match to TRBD2 (5 bases). CDR3 length: 16 residues. Germline V gene data show CDR1 as MGHRA and CDR2 as YSYEKL. Trimming stripped 0 bases from V and 10 bases from J, with 19 bases between. CDR3 protein: CASSQDPEHQSGEQFF. DNA of the CDR3: TGCGCCAGCAGCCAAGATCCGGAACATCAGTCGGGAGAGCAGTTCTTC.

Many counts were recorded for this clonotype. The chain employs TRBV29-1 and TRBJ1-4, with D possibly matching TRBD1 (6 bases). This CDR3 is 15 amino acids long. V was clipped by 1 base and J by 7 bases, with 16 bases between them. The germline gives CDR1 SQVTM, CDR2 ANQGSEA. This CDR3 is CSVEVMGGAREKLFF. The CDR3 DNA sequence: TGCAGCGTTGAAGTCATGGGGGGGGCACGTGAAAAACTGTTTTTT.

The chain employs TRBV28 and TRBJ2-5; 7 nucleotides align to TRBD1. Losses at the gene ends were 6 bases for V and 5 bases for J; bases not matched to a gene: 9. CDR3 length: 14 amino acids. Looked up from germline, CDR1 is MDHEN and CDR2 is SYDVKM. This chain's CDR3 is CASSQHRGMETQYF. CDR3 coding DNA: TGTGCCAGCAGCCAGCACAGGGGTATGGAGACCCAGTACTTC.

V and J are TRBV29-1 and TRBJ2-7; 8 positions agree with TRBD2. The CDR3 consists of 15 residues. The V gene end was trimmed by 0 bases and the J gene end by 4 bases; junction bases not matched to a gene: 8. CDR1 and CDR2 from the germline V gene are SQVTM and ANQGSEA. CDR3 sequence: CSVEESAGGRYEQYF. In DNA, the CDR3 is TGCAGCGTTGAAGAATCGGCGGGAGGACGGTACGAGCAGTACTTC.

This clonotype has a handful of counts. This chain links TRBV19 with TRBJ1-2; TRBD1 is a possible D gene (6 bases). This CDR3 contains 13 residues. The V end was cut by 3 bases, the J end by 8 bases, with 13 bases between. Germline V gene sequence: CDR1 LNHDA, CDR2 SQIVND (reference sequence). Here the CDR3 DNA reads TGTGCCAGTAGTATCTGGGGGCGTGAAGGCTACACCTTC. This translates into CASSIWGREGYTF.

The sample holds a few counts of this clonotype. This chain connects TRBV10-3 to TRBJ2-3; 12 bases map to TRBD2. The CDR3 is 16 residues long. V trimming: 2 bases; J trimming: 2 bases; junction bases outside the gene matches: 2. Germline assignment: CDR1 ENHRY and CDR2 SYGVKD. Here the CDR3 DNA reads TGTGCCATCAGTGAGGGACTAGCGGGGTCCACAGATACGCAGTATTTT. Protein product: CAISEGLAGSTDTQYF.

The CDR3 protein is CASSLTLSGPYEQYF. The CDR3 DNA sequence: TGTGCCAGCAGCCTAACCTTATCCGGGCCCTACGAGCAGTACTTC. This rearrangement joins TRBV3-1 to TRBJ2-7, with D unclear. Germline CDR1 reads LGHDT; CDR2 reads YNNKEL (reference sequence). This CDR3 spans 15 amino acids. V gave up 4 bases and J gave up 2 bases, with 15 bases separating them.

This clonotype was seen ten or more times. The CDR3 region has the DNA TGTGCCAGCAGCCCGGACAGGCCCCGGGATGGACTAGCGGGACAGGACGAGCAGTACTTC. As protein: CASSPDRPRDGLAGQDEQYF. The chain recombines TRBV4-2 with TRBJ2-7, with 12 bases aligning to TRBD2. After removal of 4 bases from V and 5 bases from J, the junction contained 21 bases not matched to a gene. The CDR3 runs 20 residues. Germline loops: CDR1 LGHNA, CDR2 YNFKEQ.

The rearrangement joins TRBV6-1 to TRBJ2-7, with D possibly matching TRBD2 (6 bases). Germline V lookup: CDR1 MNHNS, CDR2 SASEGT. CDR3 length: 13 residues. V was shortened by 4 bases and J by 4 bases, with 11 bases between the two germline ends. The CDR3, as DNA: TGTGCCAGCAGTGCGTCCGGACTATACGAGCAGTACTTC. This codes for CASSASGLYEQYF.

This clonotype was recorded many times. The chain combines TRBV6-2 or TRBV6-3 with TRBJ2-1, with D possibly being TRBD1 (5 bases). CDR1 and CDR2 (germline): MNHEY, SVGEGT. The germline V and J ends were trimmed by 5 bases and 6 bases, with 11 bases remaining between them. The CDR3 contains 13 residues. DNA of the CDR3: TGTGCCAGCAGTAGTTCCCAGGGCAATGAGCAGTTCTTC. Residues: CASSSSQGNEQFF.

There are many counts of this clonotype. The V gene is TRBV20-1, the J gene TRBJ2-1; 9 positions match TRBD2. This CDR3 region has 14 residues. V shed 3 bases, J shed 7 bases, and the junction held 7 bases outside the gene matches. Germline V CDR1 and CDR2: DFQATT, SNEGSKA (reference sequence). The CDR3 DNA sequence: TGCAGTGCTAGTTCGGGACTAGCTTCGAATGAGCAGTTCTTC. Translated: CSASSGLASNEQFF.

This clonotype was seen repeatedly, ten times or more. V usage is TRBV5-1 and J usage is TRBJ1-5; D possibly corresponds to TRBD1 (6 bases). Trimming took off 4 bases at V and 4 bases at J, with 15 bases between the two ends. Germline assignment: CDR1 SGHRS and CDR2 YFSETQ. The CDR3 contains 15 residues. CDR3 nucleotide sequence: TGCGCCAGCAGCCTTACAGGGCTCGGAAATCAGCCCCAGCATTTT. Its protein is CASSLTGLGNQPQHF. The variable domain in full, completed from reference TRBV5-1 and TRBJ1-5, reads KAGVTQTPRYLIKTRGQQVTLSCSPISGHRSVSWYQQTPGQGLQFLFEYFSETQRNKGNFPGRFSGRQFSNSRSEMNVSTLELGDSALYLCASSLTGLGNQPQHFGDGTRLSIL.

With respect to this clonotype: One junction end disagrees with the germline gene, perhaps due to a read error. The chain has TRBV7-7 and TRBJ2-7; a possible D gene is TRBD2 (5 bases). The CDR3 runs 13 residues. Germline values: CDR1 SSHAT, CDR2 FNYEAQ (reference sequence). The CDR3 loop reads CASSLSSVSEQYF. The CDR3 DNA is TGTGCTAGCAGCCTAAGTAGCGTCAGCGAGCAGTACTTC.

This clonotype was counted ten times or more. The chain combines TRBV7-9 with TRBJ2-3; 11 bases match TRBD2. Germline values: CDR1 SEHNR, CDR2 FQNEAQ (reference sequence). CDR3 length: 17 amino acids. V trimming: 5 bases; J trimming: 6 bases; junction bases outside the gene matches: 13. The CDR3 here is CASSPRLAGPRLDTQYF. The CDR3 bases are TGTGCCAGCAGCCCAAGACTAGCGGGGCCCCGTTTGGATACGCAGTATTTT.

The rearrangement links TRBV7-2 to TRBJ1-1, with TRBD1 matching 9 bases. CDR1 is SGHTA and CDR2 is FQGNSA in the germline V gene. The trim removed 5 bases at V and 6 bases at J, leaving 4 bases unmatched. The CDR3 consists of 13 residues. CDR3 in amino acids: CASSTRQGAEAFF. The CDR3, as DNA: TGTGCCAGCAGCACAAGACAGGGGGCTGAAGCTTTCTTT.